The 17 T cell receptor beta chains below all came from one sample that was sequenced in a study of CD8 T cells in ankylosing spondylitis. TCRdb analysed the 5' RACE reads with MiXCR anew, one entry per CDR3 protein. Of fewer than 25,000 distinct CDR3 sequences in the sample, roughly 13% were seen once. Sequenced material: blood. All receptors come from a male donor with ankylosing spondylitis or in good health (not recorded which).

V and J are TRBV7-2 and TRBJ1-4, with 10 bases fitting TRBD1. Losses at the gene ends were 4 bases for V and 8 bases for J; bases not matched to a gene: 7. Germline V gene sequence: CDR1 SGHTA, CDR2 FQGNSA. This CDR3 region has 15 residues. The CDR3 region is CASSSWTGGGEKLFF. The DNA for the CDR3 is TGTGCCAGCAGCTCCTGGACAGGGGGAGGAGAAAAACTGTTTTTT.

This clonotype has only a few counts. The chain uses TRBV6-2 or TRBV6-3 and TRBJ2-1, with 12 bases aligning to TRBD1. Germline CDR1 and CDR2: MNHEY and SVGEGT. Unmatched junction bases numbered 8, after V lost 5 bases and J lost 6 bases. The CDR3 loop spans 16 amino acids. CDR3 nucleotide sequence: TGTGCCAGCAGTCTTCTCGGGACAGGGGGCTCCAATGAGCAGTTCTTC. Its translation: CASSLLGTGGSNEQFF.

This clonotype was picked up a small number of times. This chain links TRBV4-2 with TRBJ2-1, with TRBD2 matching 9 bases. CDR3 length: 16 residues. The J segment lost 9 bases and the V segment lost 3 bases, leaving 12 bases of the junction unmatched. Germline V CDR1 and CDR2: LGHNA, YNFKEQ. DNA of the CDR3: TGTGCCAGCAGCCAGAGGGAAGGGCGGGAGGGGAGTGAGCAGTTCTTC. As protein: CASSQREGREGSEQFF.

The CDR3 is CASSLRGSGINTEAFF. The CDR3 DNA is TGTGCCAGCAGCCTGCGAGGCTCGGGGATAAACACTGAAGCTTTCTTT. V usage is TRBV13 and J usage is TRBJ1-1; unclear D gene. V was pared by 5 bases and J by 2 bases, with 18 bases between. The CDR3 is made up of 16 amino acids. Per germline, CDR1 PRHDT and CDR2 FYEKMQ (reference sequence). Combining the CDR3 with reference TRBV13 and TRBJ1-1 gives the whole variable domain AAGVIQSPRHLIKEKRETATLKCYPIPRHDTVYWYQQGPGQDPQFLISFYEKMQSDKGSIPDRFSAQQFSDYHSELNMSSLELGDSALYFCASSLRGSGINTEAFFGQGTRLTVV.

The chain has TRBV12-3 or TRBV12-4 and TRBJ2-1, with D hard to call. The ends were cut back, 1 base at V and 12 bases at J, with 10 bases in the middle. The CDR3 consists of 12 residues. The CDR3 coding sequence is TGTGCCAGCAGTTTAGGGTTCACCGGGCAGTTCTTC. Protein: CASSLGFTGQFF.

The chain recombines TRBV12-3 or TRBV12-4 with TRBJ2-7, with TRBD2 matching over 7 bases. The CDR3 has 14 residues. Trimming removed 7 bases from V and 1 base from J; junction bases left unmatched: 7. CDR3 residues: CASTRSGFSYEQYF. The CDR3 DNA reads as TGTGCCAGCACCCGTAGCGGGTTTTCCTACGAGCAGTACTTC.

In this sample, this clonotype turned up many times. The CDR3 region has the DNA TGTGCCAGCGGCCCGGACGGAGTCGGCACCGGGGAGCTGTTTTTT. Translating gives CASGPDGVGTGELFF. The chain uses TRBV6-5 and TRBJ2-2; D is ambiguous. The CDR3 totals 15 residues. The germline gives CDR1 MNHEY, CDR2 SVGAGI. V dropped 8 bases and J dropped 4 bases, with 17 bases sitting between them.

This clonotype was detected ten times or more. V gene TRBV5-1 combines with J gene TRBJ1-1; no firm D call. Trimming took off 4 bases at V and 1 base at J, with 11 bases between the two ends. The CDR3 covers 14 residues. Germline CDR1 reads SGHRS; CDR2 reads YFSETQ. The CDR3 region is CASSRSQGNTEAFF. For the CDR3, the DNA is TGCGCCAGCAGCAGATCTCAAGGGAACACTGAAGCTTTCTTT. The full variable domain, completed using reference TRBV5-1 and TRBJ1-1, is KAGVTQTPRYLIKTRGQQVTLSCSPISGHRSVSWYQQTPGQGLQFLFEYFSETQRNKGNFPGRFSGRQFSNSRSEMNVSTLELGDSALYLCASSRSQGNTEAFFGQGTRLTVV.

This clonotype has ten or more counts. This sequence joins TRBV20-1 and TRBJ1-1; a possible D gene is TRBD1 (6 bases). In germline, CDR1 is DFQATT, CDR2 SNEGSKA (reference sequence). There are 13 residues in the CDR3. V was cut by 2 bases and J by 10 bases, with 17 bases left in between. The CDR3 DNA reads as TGCAGTGCTAGATCTAAGGGGGGTCGGAGAGCTTTCTTT. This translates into CSARSKGGRRAFF.

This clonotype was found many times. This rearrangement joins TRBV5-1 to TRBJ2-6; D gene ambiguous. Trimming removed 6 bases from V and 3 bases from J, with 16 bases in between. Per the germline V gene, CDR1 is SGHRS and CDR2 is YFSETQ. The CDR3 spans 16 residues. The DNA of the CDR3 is TGCGCCAGCACCCGATCCCCAGGTCTTGGGGCCAACGTCCTGACTTTC. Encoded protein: CASTRSPGLGANVLTF.

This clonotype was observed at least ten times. CDR3 region: CSVDAGTRTFF. The CDR3 region has the DNA TGCAGCGTTGACGCGGGGACCAGAACTTTCTTT. The V and J genes are TRBV29-1 and TRBJ1-1, with D perhaps matching TRBD1 (5 bases). V was pared by 3 bases and J by 12 bases, with 14 bases between. CDR3 length equals 11 residues. Per germline, CDR1 SQVTM and CDR2 ANQGSEA.

The CDR3 spells CSLAGLGSYNEQFF. The DNA for the CDR3 is TGCAGCCTAGCGGGGTTAGGCTCCTACAATGAGCAGTTCTTC. This chain joins TRBV29-1 and TRBJ2-1; 9 bases are shared with TRBD2. The CDR3 has 14 amino acids. CDR1 SQVTM and CDR2 ANQGSEA come from the germline V gene. V gave up 8 bases and J gave up 0 bases; unmatched junction bases: 5.

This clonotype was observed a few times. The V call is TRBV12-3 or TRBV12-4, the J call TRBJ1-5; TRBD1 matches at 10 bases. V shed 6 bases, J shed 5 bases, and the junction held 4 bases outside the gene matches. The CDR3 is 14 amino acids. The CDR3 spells CASSQTGGHQPQHF. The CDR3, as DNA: TGTGCCAGCAGCCAGACAGGGGGCCATCAGCCCCAGCATTTT.

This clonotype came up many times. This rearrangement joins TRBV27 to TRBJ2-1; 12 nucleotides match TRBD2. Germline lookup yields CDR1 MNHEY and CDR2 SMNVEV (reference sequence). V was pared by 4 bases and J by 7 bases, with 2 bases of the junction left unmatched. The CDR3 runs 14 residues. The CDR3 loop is CASSSTSGSNEQFF. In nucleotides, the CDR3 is TGTGCCAGCAGTTCGACTAGCGGGAGTAATGAGCAGTTCTTC.

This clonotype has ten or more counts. The CDR3 spells CASSERGETFPDTQYF. Written as DNA, the CDR3 is TGTGCCAGCAGTGAAAGGGGGGAAACATTTCCCGATACGCAGTATTTT. The chain carries TRBV25-1 and TRBJ2-3; D is possibly TRBD1 or TRBD2 (6 bases each). Germline loops: CDR1 MGHDK, CDR2 SYGVNS. Trimming cost V 2 bases and J 6 bases, with 18 bases left between them. CDR3 size: 16 residues.

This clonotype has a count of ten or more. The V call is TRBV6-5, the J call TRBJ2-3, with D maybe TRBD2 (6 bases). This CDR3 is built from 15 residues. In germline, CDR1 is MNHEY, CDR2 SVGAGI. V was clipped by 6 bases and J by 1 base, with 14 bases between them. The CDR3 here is CASSLGGPRTDTQYF. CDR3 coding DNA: TGTGCCAGCAGCCTCGGAGGGCCTCGCACAGATACGCAGTATTTT.

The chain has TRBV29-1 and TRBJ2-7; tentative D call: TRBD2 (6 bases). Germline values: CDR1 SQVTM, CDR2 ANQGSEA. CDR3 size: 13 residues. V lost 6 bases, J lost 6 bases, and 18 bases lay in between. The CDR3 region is CSVQPSARSEQYF. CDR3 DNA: TGCAGCGTCCAACCTAGCGCCCGGAGCGAGCAGTACTTC.